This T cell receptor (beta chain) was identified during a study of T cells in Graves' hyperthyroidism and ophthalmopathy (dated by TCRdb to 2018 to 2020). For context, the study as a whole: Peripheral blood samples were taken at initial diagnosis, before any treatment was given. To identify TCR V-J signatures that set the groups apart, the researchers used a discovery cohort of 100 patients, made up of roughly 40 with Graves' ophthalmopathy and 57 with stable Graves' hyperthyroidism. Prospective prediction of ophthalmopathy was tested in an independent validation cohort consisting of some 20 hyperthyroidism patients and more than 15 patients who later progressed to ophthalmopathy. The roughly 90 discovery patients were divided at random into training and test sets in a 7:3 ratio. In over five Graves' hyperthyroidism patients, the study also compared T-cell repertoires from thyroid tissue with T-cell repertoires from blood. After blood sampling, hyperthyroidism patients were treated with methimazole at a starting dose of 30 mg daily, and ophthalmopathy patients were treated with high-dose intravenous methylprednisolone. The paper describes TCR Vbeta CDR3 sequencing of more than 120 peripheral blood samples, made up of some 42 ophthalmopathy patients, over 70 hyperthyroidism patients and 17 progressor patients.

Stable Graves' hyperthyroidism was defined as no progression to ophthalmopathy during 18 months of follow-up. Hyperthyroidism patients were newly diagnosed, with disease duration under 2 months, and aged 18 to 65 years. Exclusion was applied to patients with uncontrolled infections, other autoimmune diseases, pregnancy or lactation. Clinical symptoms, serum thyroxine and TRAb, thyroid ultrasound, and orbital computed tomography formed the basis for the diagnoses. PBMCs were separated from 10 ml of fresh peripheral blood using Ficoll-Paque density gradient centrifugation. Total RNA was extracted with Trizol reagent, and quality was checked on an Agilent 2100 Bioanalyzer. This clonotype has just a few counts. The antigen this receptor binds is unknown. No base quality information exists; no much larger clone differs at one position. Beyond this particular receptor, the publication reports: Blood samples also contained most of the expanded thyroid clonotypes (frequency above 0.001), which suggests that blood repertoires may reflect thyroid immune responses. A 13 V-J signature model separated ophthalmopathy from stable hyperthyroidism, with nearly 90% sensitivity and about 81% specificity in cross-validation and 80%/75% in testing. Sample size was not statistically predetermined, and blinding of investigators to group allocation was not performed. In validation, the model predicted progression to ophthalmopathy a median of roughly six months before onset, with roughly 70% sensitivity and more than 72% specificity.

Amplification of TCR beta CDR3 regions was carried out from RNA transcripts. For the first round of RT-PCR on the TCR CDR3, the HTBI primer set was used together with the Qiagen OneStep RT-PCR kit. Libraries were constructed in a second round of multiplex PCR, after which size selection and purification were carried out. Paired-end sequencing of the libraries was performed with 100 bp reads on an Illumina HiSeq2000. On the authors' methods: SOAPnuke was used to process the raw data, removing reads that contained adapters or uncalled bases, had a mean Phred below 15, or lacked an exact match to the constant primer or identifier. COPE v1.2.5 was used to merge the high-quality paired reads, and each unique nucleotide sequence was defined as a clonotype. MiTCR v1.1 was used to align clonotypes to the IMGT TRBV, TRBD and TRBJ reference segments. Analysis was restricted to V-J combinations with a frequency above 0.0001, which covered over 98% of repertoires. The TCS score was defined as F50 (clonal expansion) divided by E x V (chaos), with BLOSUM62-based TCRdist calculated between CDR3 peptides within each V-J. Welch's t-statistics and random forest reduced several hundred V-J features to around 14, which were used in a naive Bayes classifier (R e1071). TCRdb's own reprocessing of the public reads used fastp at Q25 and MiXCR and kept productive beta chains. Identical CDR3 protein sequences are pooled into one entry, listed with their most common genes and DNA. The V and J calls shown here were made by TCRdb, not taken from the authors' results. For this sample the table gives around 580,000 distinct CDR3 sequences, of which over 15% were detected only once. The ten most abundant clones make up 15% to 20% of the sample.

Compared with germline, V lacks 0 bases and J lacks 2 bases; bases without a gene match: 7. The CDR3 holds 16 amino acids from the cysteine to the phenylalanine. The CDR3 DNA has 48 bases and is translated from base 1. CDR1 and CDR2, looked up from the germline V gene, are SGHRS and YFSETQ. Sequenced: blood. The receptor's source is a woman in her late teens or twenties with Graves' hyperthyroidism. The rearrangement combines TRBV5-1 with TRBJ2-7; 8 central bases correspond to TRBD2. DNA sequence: TGCGCCAGCAGCTTGGAACCTTCGGGGGGGGCCTACGAGCAGTACTTC. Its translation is CASSLEPSGGAYEQYF.